The next 14 T cell receptor beta chains were all read from a single sample in a study of cytomegalovirus exposure and HLA in healthy donors. With 60 Vbeta and 13 Jbeta primers, the PCR was carried out. Data came from immunoSEQ multiplex PCR; TCRdb stores just in-frame clones and leaves some out. Of 150,000 to 200,000 clones in the sample, almost 85% are singletons; the top ten hold approximately 0.26%. Sequenced sample: PBMCs. Every receptor here comes from a boy aged 5-17 years in good health and CMV-seronegative.

This clone occurred once. The chain employs TRBV7-2 and TRBJ1-3; maybe TRBD1 (6 bases). The germline CDR1 and CDR2 sequences are SGHTA and FQGNSA. V lost 2 bases and J 4 bases, leaving 6 bases between the germline ends. The CDR3 contains 13 residues. Here the CDR3 reads CASSLQGGNTIYF. The CDR3 nucleotides read TGTGCCAGCAGCTTACAGGGGGGAAACACCATATATTTT.

This chain links TRBV21-1 with TRBJ1-1. TRBV21-1 is a documented pseudogene. CDR3 length equals 12 residues. This CDR3 is CATPEGNTEAFF. As DNA, the CDR3 is TGTGCCACTCCTGAGGGGAACACTGAAGCTTTCTTT.

The rearrangement links TRBV6-5 to TRBJ2-7, with TRBD2 as a possible D gene (7 bases). V was cut by 6 bases and J by 3 bases, with 12 bases left in between. This CDR3 has 13 amino acids. Germline CDR1 is MNHEY and CDR2 is SVGAGI. The CDR3 protein is CASRGGAVYEQYF. The CDR3 DNA reads as TGTGCCAGCAGGGGGGGGGCGGTCTACGAGCAGTACTTC.

The gene calls are TRBV27 and TRBJ2-1; 7 nucleotides line up with TRBD2. This CDR3 is built from 13 residues. V was clipped by 7 bases and J by 6 bases; unmatched bases: 6. Germline V gives CDR1 MNHEY, CDR2 SMNVEV (reference sequence). CDR3 bases: TGTGCCAGCAAGAGACTAGCTATCAATGAGCAGTTCTTC. Protein sequence: CASKRLAINEQFF.

The chain carries TRBV11-2 and TRBJ2-7, with 13 bases aligning to TRBD2. Trimming cost V 4 bases and J 9 bases; bases outside gene matches: 9. CDR1 and CDR2 (germline): SGHAT, FQNNGV. The CDR3 loop spans 15 amino acids. The CDR3 reads CASSSAGLAGTLQYF. The CDR3, as DNA: TGTGCCAGCAGCTCAGCGGGACTAGCGGGGACGCTGCAGTACTTC.

The chain carries TRBV9 and TRBJ1-3; D uncertain. The CDR3 loop spans 13 amino acids. CDR1 is SGDLS, CDR2 YYNGEE, per germline. Trimming left V 2 bases short and J 2 bases short, with 5 bases between. The CDR3 sequence is CASSVFTGNTIYF. In DNA, the CDR3 is TGTGCCAGCAGCGTCTTTACTGGAAACACCATATATTTT.

The genes are TRBV2 and TRBJ2-1; D call uncertain. Deletions cut 0 bases from V and 12 bases from J, with 6 bases between. The CDR3 totals 11 residues. Germline V gene sequence: CDR1 SNHLY, CDR2 FYNNEI. The CDR3 sequence is CASSEAWRQFF. The CDR3, as DNA: TGTGCCAGCAGTGAAGCCTGGAGGCAGTTCTTC.

V and J are TRBV5-1 and TRBJ1-1; maybe TRBD1 (6 bases). With 0 bases removed from V and 6 bases from J, the gap between germline ends came to 24 bases. Germline V gene lookup returns CDR1 SGHRS and CDR2 YFSETQ. This CDR3 has 18 residues. CDR3 sequence: CASSLGRGALRSASEAFF. The CDR3 region has the DNA TGCGCCAGCAGCTTGGGGCGGGGGGCCCTTCGAAGTGCCTCTGAAGCTTTCTTT.

This clone appeared once. The J gene is TRBJ2-2, the V gene TRBV28; 7 bases line up with TRBD2. In germline, CDR1 is MDHEN, CDR2 SYDVKM. The CDR3 is 13 amino acids. The J segment lost 8 bases and the V segment lost 7 bases, leaving 7 bases of the junction unmatched. Here the CDR3 reads CASNPGGSGELFF. The CDR3 bases are TGTGCCAGCAACCCGGGGGGTTCGGGGGAGCTGTTTTTT.

About this clone: Other DNA sequences in the same sample also yield this CDR3. The chain links TRBV7-9 to TRBJ1-1; perhaps TRBD1 as D (5 bases). V was clipped by 4 bases and J by 4 bases, with 10 bases between them. The CDR3 is 13 residues long. CDR1 SEHNR and CDR2 FQNEAQ come from the germline V gene (reference sequence). CDR3 protein: CASSYAQGTEAFF. The CDR3 nucleotides read TGTGCCAGCAGCTACGCTCAGGGCACTGAAGCTTTCTTT.

The chain uses TRBV30 and TRBJ2-7; 9 nucleotides agree with TRBD1. Looked up from germline, CDR1 is GTSNPN and CDR2 is SVGIG (reference sequence). This CDR3 region has 11 residues. With V trimmed by 5 bases and J by 6 bases, 2 bases remained unmatched. The CDR3 reads CAWRQGGEQYF. In DNA, the CDR3 is TGTGCCTGGCGACAGGGGGGCGAGCAGTACTTC.

This clone showed up just once. This chain links TRBV5-8 with TRBJ2-1; a weak D match, TRBD2 (6 bases). This CDR3 spans 15 amino acids. Germline CDR1 is SGHTS and CDR2 is YDEGEE. V lost 0 bases to trimming and J lost 0 bases, with 7 bases between them. The CDR3 sequence is CASSLDGSSYNEQFF. Here the CDR3 DNA reads TGTGCCAGCAGCTTGGACGGGAGCTCCTACAATGAGCAGTTCTTC.

The chain employs TRBV30 and TRBJ2-5, with D unclear. Germline V gene data show CDR1 as GTSNPN and CDR2 as SVGIG (reference sequence). The V end was cut by 1 base, the J end by 1 base, with 7 bases between. CDR3 length: 13 residues. CDR3 amino acids: CAWSGQVQETQYF. The CDR3 DNA sequence: TGTGCCTGGAGTGGACAAGTCCAAGAGACCCAGTACTTC.

V is TRBV18 and J is TRBJ2-3; tentative D call: TRBD2 (5 bases). Germline V gene data show CDR1 as KGHSH and CDR2 as LQKENI. The CDR3 has 15 amino acids. Trimming removed 6 bases at V and 3 bases at J, with 16 bases between. The CDR3 loop is CASSPTRARTDTQYF. CDR3 in DNA: TGTGCCAGCTCGCCCACTAGGGCGCGAACAGATACGCAGTATTTT.